This T cell receptor beta chain originates from a study of T cells in Graves' hyperthyroidism and ophthalmopathy. About the study: Blood was drawn when the patient was first diagnosed and still untreated.

The source material, RNA transcripts, was used to amplify TCR beta CDR3 regions. During a first-round RT-PCR of the TCR CDR3, the HTBI primer set was used. MiXCR, applied by TCRdb to the multiplex PCR reads, yields one record per CDR3 protein. This table holds around 560,000 distinct CDR3 sequences, over 15% found once. Researchers barred patients who had uncontrolled infection, other autoimmune disease, pregnancy or lactation. Diagnoses were established using clinical symptoms, serum thyroxine and TRAb, thyroid ultrasound and orbital computed tomography. The CDR3 sequence is 17 residues long. The V end lost 0 bases, the J end lost 1 base, and 15 bases lay between the germline ends. Germline CDR1 is MGHRA and CDR2 is YSYEKL. This clonotype has more than one count but fewer than ten.

V usage is TRBV4-1 and J usage is TRBJ1-1; D ambiguous. Source material: blood. This receptor was obtained from a woman aged 18-29 years with Graves' hyperthyroidism. CDR3 nucleotide sequence: TGCGCCAGCAGCCAAGATGCACGGCCTTTTTGGAACACTGAAGCTTTCTTT. This gives the protein CASSQDARPFWNTEAFF.